Sequencing of this TCR beta chain was carried out in a study of response to subunit inactivated influenza vaccine. Study-wide points: Each seasonal flu vaccination may recruit only limited new T cells, authors suggested.

Germline loops: CDR1 MNHGY, CDR2 SVAAGI. The length of the CDR3 is 19 residues. V gave up 7 bases and J gave up 2 bases; unmatched junction bases: 14. MiXCR, applied by TCRdb to the RT-PCR reads, yields one record per CDR3 protein. The data hold 560,000 or so distinct CDR3 sequences, with approximately 7.6% observed a single time. The table lists this clonotype with many counts. What it binds is unknown. This specimen consisted of PBMCs from blood, obtained 23 to 25 months after vaccination. The source is a man between 45 and 75 years old who received an inactivated influenza vaccine. V is TRBV6-9 and J is TRBJ2-1; TRBD2 matches at 13 bases. The CDR3, as DNA: TGTGCCAGCACATTTATGGGGACTAGCGGGAACCCCACCTACAATGAGCAGTTCTTC. This sequence encodes CASTFMGTSGNPTYNEQFF.